The clone carrying this T cell receptor (beta chain) occurred once. Antigen unknown. TCRdb's copy holds only in-frame clones and misses some; the assay was immunoSEQ multiplex PCR. The sample carries roughly 190,000 clones, around 92% recorded once. CDR3 length: 17 amino acids. Trimming pared 0 bases from V and 0 bases from J, leaving 13 bases between. The germline V gene has CDR1 SGHRS and CDR2 YFSETQ. The data stem from a study of T cell responses to AZD1222 COVID-19 vaccine. Study as a whole: Samples with a second dose at about 4 or about 12 weeks were pooled together.

The study's findings and limits: Among AZD1222 vaccinees, only six were seropositive at baseline. The study found vaccine-associated CD4 TCRs spanning spike, dominant at 160-218 and 743-854.

The TCR sequence derives from an adult in good health. The genes are TRBV5-1 and TRBJ2-1; D is perhaps TRBD1 (6 bases). This material consisted of peripheral blood, taken on day 0 of AZD1222 vaccination. The CDR3 sequence: CASSLAGRTASYNEQFF. CDR3 nucleotides: TGCGCCAGCAGCTTGGCCGGGCGGACAGCCTCCTACAATGAGCAGTTCTTC. Looking up the rest from reference TRBV5-1 and TRBJ2-1 gives the full variable domain: KAGVTQTPRYLIKTRGQQVTLSCSPISGHRSVSWYQQTPGQGLQFLFEYFSETQRNKGNFPGRFSGRQFSNSRSEMNVSTLELGDSALYLCASSLAGRTASYNEQFFGPGTRLTVL.